This entry lists 2 T cell receptor beta chains sequenced from one sample in a study of T cell changes during pregnancy in multiple sclerosis. Measured with immunoSEQ multiplex PCR; TCRdb has only the in-frame clones, and not every one. The sample comprises about 110,000 clones, more than 85% of which are singletons, and less than 4.5% rests with the top ten. The sequencing here drew on peripheral blood, taken after pregnancy. The origin of the receptors is a female donor with multiple sclerosis, enrolled in a pregnancy study.

This chain links TRBV29-1 with TRBJ1-5; TRBD1 matches at 9 bases. Germline assignment: CDR1 SQVTM and CDR2 ANQGSEA. CDR3 length: 12 amino acids. J was trimmed by 7 bases and V by 7 bases; bases with no gene match: 5. CDR3 sequence (DNA): TGCAGCGCCGGGGACAGGGACCAGCCCCAGCATTTT. It yields the protein CSAGDRDQPQHF.

The chain links TRBV9 to TRBJ2-4, with D maybe TRBD2 (5 bases). CDR1 SGDLS and CDR2 YYNGEE come from the germline V gene. The CDR3 runs to 14 residues. Deletions cut 0 bases from V and 1 base from J, with 5 bases between. CDR3 sequence: CASSVGGAKNIQYF. In nucleotides, the CDR3 is TGTGCCAGCAGCGTAGGAGGGGCCAAAAACATTCAGTACTTC.